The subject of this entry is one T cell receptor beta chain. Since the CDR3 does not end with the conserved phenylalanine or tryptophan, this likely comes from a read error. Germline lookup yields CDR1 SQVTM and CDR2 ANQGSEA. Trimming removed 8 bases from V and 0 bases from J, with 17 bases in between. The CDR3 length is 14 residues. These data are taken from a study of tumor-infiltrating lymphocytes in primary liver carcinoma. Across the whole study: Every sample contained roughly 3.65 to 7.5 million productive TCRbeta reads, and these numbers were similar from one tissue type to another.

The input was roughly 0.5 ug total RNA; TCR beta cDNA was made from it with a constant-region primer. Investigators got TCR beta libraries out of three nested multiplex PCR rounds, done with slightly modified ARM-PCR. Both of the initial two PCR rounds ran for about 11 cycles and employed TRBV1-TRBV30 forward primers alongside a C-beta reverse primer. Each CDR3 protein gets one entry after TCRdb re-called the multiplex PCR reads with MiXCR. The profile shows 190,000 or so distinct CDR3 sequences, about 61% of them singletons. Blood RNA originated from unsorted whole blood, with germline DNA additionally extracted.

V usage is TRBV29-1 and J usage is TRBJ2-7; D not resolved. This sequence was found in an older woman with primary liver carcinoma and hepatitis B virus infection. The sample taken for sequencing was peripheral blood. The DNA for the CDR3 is TGCAGCCCCCCCTATGGCTCGAGCTCCTACGAGCAGTACTAC. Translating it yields CSPPYGSSSYEQYY.